This T cell receptor (beta chain) was sequenced during a study of blood T cell repertoires in COVID-19. Overall study: From the United States, Italy and Spain came samples of acute and convalescent COVID-19.

Germline lookup yields CDR1 MNHNY and CDR2 SVGAGI (reference sequence). This CDR3 spans 14 amino acids. V shed 0 bases, J shed 4 bases, and the junction held 1 base outside the gene matches. Participants were aged about 18 to 100 years from roughly 26 US areas. Assignments of participants to cohorts depended upon their own reported clinical history. As handled by the study authors: By means of reference gene primer amplification, nucleated cell counts were estimated. Here immunoSEQ multiplex PCR was the method, and the copy in TCRdb shows in-frame clones only, minus some. V, J and clone size were drawn from that table, and D and trimming were deduced from the DNA. The data show 140,000 to 150,000 clones, around nine tenths seen once.

The genes are TRBV6-6 and TRBJ2-7, with 9 bases aligning to TRBD2. The sequence was collected from a woman between 25 and 40 years old with acute COVID-19. Specimen: PBMCs or T cells enriched from blood (not recorded which). Here the CDR3 DNA reads TGTGCCAGCAGTTACTCGCGGGAGGGTTACGAGCAGTACTTC. Translating it yields CASSYSREGYEQYF.